This T cell receptor (beta chain) originates from a study of technical replicates of blood from a handful of donors. The protocol was immunoSEQ multiplex PCR, while the TCRdb copy is restricted to in-frame clones and leaves out a portion. The table lists some 71,000 clones, almost 98% of them singletons. The sequence was obtained from a human donor in good health. Sequencing used T cells isolated from PBMCs.

The CDR3 protein is CASSEAETSAYEQYF. CDR3 DNA sequence: TGTGCCAGCAGTGAAGCAGAGACTAGCGCTTACGAGCAGTACTTC. The V and J genes are TRBV2 and TRBJ2-7; 8 nucleotides agree with TRBD2. The CDR3 covers 15 residues. The germline V gene encodes CDR1 SNHLY and CDR2 FYNNEI. J was trimmed by 4 bases and V by 0 bases; bases with no gene match: 5.